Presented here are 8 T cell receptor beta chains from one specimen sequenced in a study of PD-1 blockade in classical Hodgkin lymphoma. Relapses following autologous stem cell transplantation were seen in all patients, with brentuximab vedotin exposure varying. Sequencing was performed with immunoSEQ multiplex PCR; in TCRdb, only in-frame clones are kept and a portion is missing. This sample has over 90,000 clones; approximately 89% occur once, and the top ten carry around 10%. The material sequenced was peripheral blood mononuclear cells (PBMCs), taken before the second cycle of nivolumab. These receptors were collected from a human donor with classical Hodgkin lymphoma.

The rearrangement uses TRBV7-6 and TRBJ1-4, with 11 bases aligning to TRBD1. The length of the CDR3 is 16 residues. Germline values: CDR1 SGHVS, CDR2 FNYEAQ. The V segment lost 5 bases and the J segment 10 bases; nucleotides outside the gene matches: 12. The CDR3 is CASSLRLTGTGGKLFF. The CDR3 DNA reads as TGTGCCAGCAGCCTCCGATTAACCGGGACAGGGGGAAAACTGTTTTTT. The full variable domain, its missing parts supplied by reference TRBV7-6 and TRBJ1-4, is GAGVSQSPRYKVTKRGQDVALRCDPISGHVSLYWYRQALGQGPEFLTYFNYEAQQDKSGLPNDRFSAERPEGSISTLTIQRTEQRDSAMYRCASSLRLTGTGGKLFFGSGTQLSVL.

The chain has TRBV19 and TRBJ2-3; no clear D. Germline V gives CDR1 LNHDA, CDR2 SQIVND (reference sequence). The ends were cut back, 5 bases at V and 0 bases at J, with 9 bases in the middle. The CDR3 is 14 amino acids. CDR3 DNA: TGTGCCAGTAGTTTTGGGCAAAGCACAGATACGCAGTATTTT. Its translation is CASSFGQSTDTQYF. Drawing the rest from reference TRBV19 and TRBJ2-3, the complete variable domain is DGGITQSPKYLFRKEGQNVTLSCEQNLNHDAMYWYRQDPGQGLRLIYYSQIVNDFQKGDIAEGYSVSREKKESFPLTVTSAQKNPTAFYLCASSFGQSTDTQYFGPGTRLTVL.

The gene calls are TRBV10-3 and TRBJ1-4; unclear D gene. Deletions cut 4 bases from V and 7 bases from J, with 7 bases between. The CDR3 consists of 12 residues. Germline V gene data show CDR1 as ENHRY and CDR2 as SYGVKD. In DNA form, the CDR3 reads TGTGCCATCAGTGGGACGGGTGAAAAACTGTTTTTT. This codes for CAISGTGEKLFF.

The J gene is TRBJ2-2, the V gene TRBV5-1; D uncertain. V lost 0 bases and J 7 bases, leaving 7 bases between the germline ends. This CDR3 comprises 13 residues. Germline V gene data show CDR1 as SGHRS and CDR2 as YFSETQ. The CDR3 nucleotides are TGCGCCAGCAGCTTGGATGTCCTCGGGGAGCTGTTTTTT. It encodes CASSLDVLGELFF.

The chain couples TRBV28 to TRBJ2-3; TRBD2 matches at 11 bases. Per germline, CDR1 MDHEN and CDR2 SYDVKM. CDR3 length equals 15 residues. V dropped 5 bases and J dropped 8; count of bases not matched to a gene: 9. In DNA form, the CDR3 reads TGTGCCAGCAGTAGTAGCGGGGGGGCCTCGGGTACGCAGTATTTT. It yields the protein CASSSSGGASGTQYF.

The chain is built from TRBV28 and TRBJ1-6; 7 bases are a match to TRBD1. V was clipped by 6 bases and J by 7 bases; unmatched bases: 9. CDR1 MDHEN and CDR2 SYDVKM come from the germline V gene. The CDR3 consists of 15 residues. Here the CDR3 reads CASRPRQGVNSPLHF. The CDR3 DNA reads TGTGCCAGCAGACCGAGACAGGGAGTCAATTCACCCCTCCACTTT.

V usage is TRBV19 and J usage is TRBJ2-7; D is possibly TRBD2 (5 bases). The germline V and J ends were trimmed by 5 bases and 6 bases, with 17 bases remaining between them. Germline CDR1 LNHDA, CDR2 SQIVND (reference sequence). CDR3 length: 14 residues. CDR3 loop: CASSAEGPLGEQYF. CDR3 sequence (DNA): TGTGCCAGTAGTGCCGAGGGCCCCCTCGGCGAGCAGTACTTC. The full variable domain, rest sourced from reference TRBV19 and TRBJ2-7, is DGGITQSPKYLFRKEGQNVTLSCEQNLNHDAMYWYRQDPGQGLRLIYYSQIVNDFQKGDIAEGYSVSREKKESFPLTVTSAQKNPTAFYLCASSAEGPLGEQYFGPGTRLTVT.

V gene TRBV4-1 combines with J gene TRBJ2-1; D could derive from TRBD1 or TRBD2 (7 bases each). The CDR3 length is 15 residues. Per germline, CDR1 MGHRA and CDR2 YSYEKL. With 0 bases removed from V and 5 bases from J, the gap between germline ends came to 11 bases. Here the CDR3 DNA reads TGCGCCAGCAGCCAAGAAGGGAGGGGGCACAATGAGCAGTTCTTC. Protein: CASSQEGRGHNEQFF.